This T cell receptor (beta chain) is drawn from a study of radiation and T cells in renal cell carcinoma. This table comes from immunoSEQ multiplex PCR, and its TCRdb copy is limited to in-frame clones, with some not included. Among around 100,000 clones listed, around 83% were seen once. On this clone: Antigen: not known.

Findings of the study overall: From baseline, blood top tumor clonotypes peaked at 2 weeks post-radiation.

This sample's time point: blood 4 weeks post-SBRT, at nephrectomy. Treatment given: 15 Gy SBRT to primary tumor, nephrectomy 4 weeks later. This TCR was recovered from a man aged 60 to 69 with renal cell carcinoma. The source was blood, collected from a patient whose treatment included radiotherapy and nephrectomy.

As DNA, the CDR3 is TGCGCCAGCAGCAAAACTAGCGGGAGGTACAATGAGCAGTTCTTC. This encodes CASSKTSGRYNEQFF. The V and J genes are TRBV5-1 and TRBJ2-1, with TRBD2 identical over 12 bases. Germline-derived CDR1 and CDR2 are SGHRS and YFSETQ. The V segment lost 4 bases and the J segment 4 bases; nucleotides outside the gene matches: 3. This CDR3 has 15 amino acids.